The 32 T cell receptor beta chains reported below all come from one sample, sequenced in a study of T cell responses to AZD1222 COVID-19 vaccine. The data were produced by immunoSEQ multiplex PCR, yet TCRdb's version contains in-frame clones alone and is incomplete. The profile shows about 180,000 clones, around nine tenths of them singletons. The specimen comprised peripheral blood, sampled on day 0 of AZD1222 vaccination. Source of these receptors: an adult in good health.

J is TRBJ2-6 and V is TRBV6-1, with D perhaps given as TRBD1 or TRBD2 (7 bases each). The CDR3 covers 20 residues. Germline CDR1 MNHNS, CDR2 SASEGT. V gave up 2 bases and J gave up 0 bases, with 20 bases separating them. Written as DNA, the CDR3 is TGTGCCAGCAGTGAAAAACAAAGCGGGACAGTTGGCTCTGGGGCCAACGTCCTGACTTTC. As protein: CASSEKQSGTVGSGANVLTF.

The chain uses TRBV7-2 and TRBJ2-7, with 9 bases that match TRBD2. Germline lookup yields CDR1 SGHTA and CDR2 FQGNSA. Trimming removed 4 bases from V and 2 bases from J; junction bases left unmatched: 9. This CDR3 contains 16 residues. The CDR3 sequence: CASSSGRTSVAYEQYF. The CDR3 nucleotides are TGTGCCAGCAGCTCAGGGCGGACTAGCGTCGCCTACGAGCAGTACTTC. Full variable domain (remainder filled in from reference TRBV7-2 and TRBJ2-7): GAGVSQSPSNKVTEKGKDVELRCDPISGHTALYWYRQSLGQGLEFLIYFQGNSAPDKSGLPSDRFSAERTGGSVSTLTIQRTQQEDSAVYLCASSSGRTSVAYEQYFGPGTRLTVT.

The chain joins TRBV15 to TRBJ2-5; D remains ambiguous. The CDR3 totals 14 residues. V dropped 1 base and J dropped 5 bases, with 11 bases sitting between them. Germline-derived CDR1 and CDR2 are LNHNV and YYDKDF (reference sequence). The CDR3 bases are TGTGCCACCAGCAGAGTCGGGCCCGGGGAGACCCAGTACTTC. It yields the protein CATSRVGPGETQYF.

The rearrangement links TRBV30 to TRBJ2-5; D not resolved. The CDR3 runs to 13 residues. Per germline, CDR1 GTSNPN and CDR2 SVGIG (reference sequence). The ends were cut back, 2 bases at V and 4 bases at J, with 11 bases in the middle. The CDR3 protein is CAWSPHPGETQYF. CDR3 DNA: TGTGCCTGGAGTCCCCATCCCGGAGAGACCCAGTACTTC.

Only a few counts were recorded for this clone. The chain joins TRBV12-3 or TRBV12-4 to TRBJ2-7; 7 bases align to TRBD1. The CDR3 has 13 amino acids. J was trimmed by 2 bases and V by 2 bases; bases with no gene match: 0. The CDR3 region has the DNA TGTGCCAGCAGTTTACAGGGGGCCTACGAGCAGTACTTC. Amino acids: CASSLQGAYEQYF.

The chain recombines TRBV5-8 with TRBJ1-2; 11 bases line up with TRBD1. Germline CDR1 reads SGHTS; CDR2 reads YDEGEE. CDR3 size: 14 residues. V dropped 6 bases and J dropped 8; count of bases not matched to a gene: 9. The CDR3 sequence is CASTSDRGLGGYTF. The CDR3 DNA reads as TGTGCCAGCACCTCGGACAGGGGGCTTGGCGGCTACACCTTC.

V and J are TRBV5-1 and TRBJ2-1, with 9 bases that match TRBD2. The CDR3 contains 15 residues. The germline V gene encodes CDR1 SGHRS and CDR2 YFSETQ. V trimming: 3 bases; J trimming: 6 bases; junction bases outside the gene matches: 7. CDR3 in amino acids: CASSSNSGSGNEQFF. The CDR3 DNA is TGCGCCAGCAGCTCAAATAGCGGGAGTGGCAATGAGCAGTTCTTC.

This chain joins TRBV29-1 and TRBJ1-2; D may be TRBD1 (5 bases). CDR1 is SQVTM and CDR2 is ANQGSEA in the germline V gene. This CDR3 is built from 11 residues. The V end was cut by 4 bases, the J end by 6 bases, with 9 bases between. CDR3 in DNA: TGCAGCGTTGGCCGGGGGGATGGCTACACCTTC. Translating it yields CSVGRGDGYTF. Full variable domain (missing parts from reference TRBV29-1 and TRBJ1-2): SAVISQKPSRDICQRGTSLTIQCQVDSQVTMMFWYRQQPGQSLTLIATANQGSEATYESGFVIDKFPISRPNLTFSTLTVSNMSPEDSSIYLCSVGRGDGYTFGSGTRLTVV.

The chain recombines TRBV25-1 with TRBJ1-3; D is unclear. The ends were cut back, 6 bases at V and 1 base at J, with 10 bases in the middle. This CDR3 region has 14 residues. The germline gives CDR1 MGHDK, CDR2 SYGVNS. CDR3 loop: CASSAEESGNTIYF. DNA for the CDR3: TGTGCCAGCAGCGCCGAGGAATCTGGAAACACCATATATTTT.

The chain employs TRBV19 and TRBJ2-7; D unclear. Between the trimmed V and J ends, which lost 6 bases and 0 bases, there was a span of 12 bases. CDR1 is LNHDA and CDR2 is SQIVND in the germline V gene (reference sequence). This CDR3 spans 14 amino acids. The CDR3 loop reads CASSGPYPSYEQYF. Here the CDR3 DNA reads TGTGCCAGTAGCGGGCCCTACCCCTCCTACGAGCAGTACTTC. Full variable domain (outside the CDR3, taken from reference TRBV19 and TRBJ2-7): DGGITQSPKYLFRKEGQNVTLSCEQNLNHDAMYWYRQDPGQGLRLIYYSQIVNDFQKGDIAEGYSVSREKKESFPLTVTSAQKNPTAFYLCASSGPYPSYEQYFGPGTRLTVT.

The chain carries TRBV10-2 and TRBJ2-1; a possible D gene is TRBD2 (5 bases). This CDR3 is 12 amino acids long. V shed 6 bases and J shed 5 bases, with 8 bases lying between them. Germline V gene lookup returns CDR1 WSHSY and CDR2 SAAADI. In DNA form, the CDR3 reads TGCGCCAGCAGCGGAGGCAACAATGAGCAGTTCTTC. Amino acid sequence: CASSGGNNEQFF.

The J gene is TRBJ2-3, the V gene TRBV5-1; the D gene is possibly TRBD1 (5 bases). The V end was cut by 1 base, the J end by 0 bases, with 9 bases between. The CDR3 spans 15 residues. Germline V lookup: CDR1 SGHRS, CDR2 YFSETQ. CDR3 region: CASSLTGSSTDTQYF. The CDR3 coding sequence is TGCGCCAGCAGCTTGACAGGTTCTAGCACAGATACGCAGTATTTT.

V gene TRBV7-9 combines with J gene TRBJ1-4; a possible D gene is TRBD1 (6 bases). The CDR3 covers 16 residues. Germline CDR1 reads SEHNR; CDR2 reads FQNEAQ (reference sequence). V shed 3 bases and J shed 5 bases, with 16 bases lying between them. This chain's CDR3 is CASSFRGAERNEKLFF. DNA of the CDR3: TGTGCCAGCAGCTTTAGGGGGGCCGAGAGGAATGAAAAACTGTTTTTT.

The V gene is TRBV6-6, the J gene TRBJ1-4; 9 bases are a match to TRBD1. J was trimmed by 8 bases and V by 3 bases; bases with no gene match: 4. The germline V gene encodes CDR1 MNHNY and CDR2 SVGAGI (reference sequence). CDR3 length: 14 amino acids. The CDR3 loop reads CASSYDRGVEKLFF. The CDR3 DNA is TGTGCCAGCAGTTATGACAGGGGGGTCGAAAAACTGTTTTTT.

This sequence joins TRBV19 and TRBJ2-1, with TRBD2 identical over 7 bases. The ends lost 2 bases at V and 7 bases at J; junction bases unmatched: 2. Looked up from germline, CDR1 is LNHDA and CDR2 is SQIVND (reference sequence). The CDR3 covers 13 residues. The CDR3 sequence: CASSIQGGNEQFF. The CDR3 DNA reads as TGTGCCAGTAGTATACAGGGAGGGAATGAGCAGTTCTTC.

CDR3 in amino acids: CASSYGEVVNTGELFF. The CDR3 nucleotides are TGCGCCAGCAGCTACGGTGAGGTAGTGAACACCGGGGAGCTGTTTTTT. The rearrangement joins TRBV5-1 to TRBJ2-2; D unclear. This CDR3 is 16 amino acids long. Trimming took off 3 bases at V and 1 base at J, with 13 bases between the two ends. Per the germline V gene, CDR1 is SGHRS and CDR2 is YFSETQ.

The table lists this clone with a count of one. This rearrangement joins TRBV24-1 to TRBJ2-2; D not certain. V lost 4 bases to trimming and J lost 4 bases, with 15 bases between them. The CDR3 is made up of 16 amino acids. CDR1 KGHDR and CDR2 SFDVKD come from the germline V gene. The CDR3 DNA is TGTGCCACCAGTGACTCCCGATCCGGAGCCACCGGGGAGCTGTTTTTT. It encodes CATSDSRSGATGELFF.

This chain connects TRBV2 to TRBJ1-2, with D hard to call. V lost 7 bases and J 4 bases, leaving 10 bases between the germline ends. The V gene's germline CDR1 is SNHLY and CDR2 FYNNEI. This CDR3 comprises 12 residues. The DNA for the CDR3 is TGTGCCAGCAAGGACCGAAGCTATGGCTACACCTTC. Translation: CASKDRSYGYTF.

The gene calls are TRBV2 and TRBJ1-5; maybe TRBD1 (6 bases). The CDR3 extends over 14 amino acids. The germline V gene encodes CDR1 SNHLY and CDR2 FYNNEI. Trimming left V 5 bases short and J 3 bases short, with 11 bases between. In DNA form, the CDR3 reads TGTGCCAGCAGTCTAACAGGGTCCAATCAGCCCCAGCATTTT. This gives the protein CASSLTGSNQPQHF.

Points on this clone: One end of the junction fails to match germline, which may point to a read error. The gene calls are TRBV4-2 and TRBJ2-7; D may be TRBD2 (5 bases). Germline-derived CDR1 and CDR2 are LGHNA and YNFKEQ. The CDR3 spans 13 residues. The CDR3 bases are TGTGCCAGCAGCGAAGAACTTAGGAGGGAGCAGTACTTC. This translates into CASSEELRREQYF.

V and J are TRBV4-2 and TRBJ1-3; D is ambiguous. The CDR3 spans 15 residues. V was trimmed by 0 bases and J by 0 bases, leaving 6 bases between them. CDR1 LGHNA and CDR2 YNFKEQ come from the germline V gene. The CDR3 bases are TGTGCCAGCAGCCAAGAGGGTAGCTCTGGAAACACCATATATTTT. Protein product: CASSQEGSSGNTIYF.

This chain links TRBV27 with TRBJ1-2, with D maybe TRBD1 (6 bases). The CDR3 spans 19 residues. CDR1 is MNHEY and CDR2 is SMNVEV in the germline V gene (reference sequence). V shed 5 bases and J shed 8 bases, with 33 bases lying between them. In DNA, the CDR3 is TGTGCCAGCAGTCTACATCCTCCGATGGGGTCTCCAGGGGTTATAGGCTACACCTTC. It translates to CASSLHPPMGSPGVIGYTF.

The gene calls are TRBV9 and TRBJ2-2; D gene ambiguous. With 1 base removed from V and 9 bases from J, the gap between germline ends came to 13 bases. CDR3 size: 14 residues. CDR1 is SGDLS and CDR2 is YYNGEE in the germline V gene. The DNA for the CDR3 is TGTGCCAGCAGCGTAAATCCTTCAGATCGGGAGCTGTTTTTT. Its protein is CASSVNPSDRELFF. The entire variable domain, with the rest obtained from reference TRBV9 and TRBJ2-2, is as follows: DSGVTQTPKHLITATGQRVTLRCSPRSGDLSVYWYQQSLDQGLQFLIQYYNGEERAKGNILERFSAQQFPDLHSELNLSSLELGDSALYFCASSVNPSDRELFFGEGSRLTVL.

This chain uses TRBV6-5 with TRBJ1-1; D not resolved. The germline V and J ends were trimmed by 6 bases and 3 bases, with 11 bases remaining between them. The CDR3 is 13 amino acids. Per germline, CDR1 MNHEY and CDR2 SVGAGI. The CDR3 nucleotides read TGTGCCAGCAGCCTCTCGGTTTACACTGAAGCTTTCTTT. It specifies CASSLSVYTEAFF.

This CDR3 is CASSLLGSENPYEQYF. CDR3 nucleotides: TGTGCCAGCAGCTTACTGGGGTCAGAGAATCCCTACGAGCAGTACTTC. V gene TRBV5-6 combines with J gene TRBJ2-7; D uncertain. The V and J ends lost 2 bases and 2 bases respectively, with 17 bases between them. The CDR3 extends over 16 amino acids. Germline CDR1 reads SGHDT; CDR2 reads YYEEEE.

The chain has TRBV19 and TRBJ2-7, with 10 bases that match TRBD2. CDR3 length: 15 amino acids. After removal of 6 bases from V and 4 bases from J, the junction contained 9 bases not matched to a gene. Germline lookup yields CDR1 LNHDA and CDR2 SQIVND (reference sequence). DNA for the CDR3: TGTGCCAGTAGCCGGGGACTAGCGTACCTTTACGAGCAGTACTTC. This codes for CASSRGLAYLYEQYF.

This chain joins TRBV19 and TRBJ1-2, with D hard to call. Between the trimmed V and J ends, which lost 2 bases and 4 bases, there was a span of 11 bases. Germline CDR1 is LNHDA and CDR2 is SQIVND (reference sequence). The CDR3 consists of 14 residues. The CDR3 bases are TGTGCCAGTAGTATACCGTCAGGCCTCTATGGCTACACCTTC. Translated, it gives CASSIPSGLYGYTF.

The chain has TRBV30 and TRBJ1-1; no firm D call. Trimming cost V 4 bases and J 1 base, with 7 bases left between them. The germline gives CDR1 GTSNPN, CDR2 SVGIG (reference sequence). The CDR3 has 12 residues. The DNA for the CDR3 is TGTGCCTGGAATGACAAGAACACTGAAGCTTTCTTT. Translation: CAWNDKNTEAFF.

This clone was observed a single time. This chain joins TRBV27 and TRBJ2-7; D not certain. Germline V gene data show CDR1 as MNHEY and CDR2 as SMNVEV (reference sequence). V was pared by 7 bases and J by 0 bases, with 16 bases between. This CDR3 is 15 amino acids long. CDR3 nucleotides: TGTGCCAGCATCCCCTCCTGGGCCAACTCCTACGAGCAGTACTTC. Protein product: CASIPSWANSYEQYF.

The V gene is TRBV15, the J gene TRBJ1-5; D remains ambiguous. The CDR3 totals 16 residues. V shed 0 bases and J shed 3 bases, with 12 bases lying between them. Germline values: CDR1 LNHNV, CDR2 YYDKDF (reference sequence). Here the CDR3 reads CATSRDLDGYNQPQHF. The CDR3 DNA is TGTGCCACCAGCAGAGATCTCGACGGCTACAATCAGCCCCAGCATTTT.

The chain links TRBV5-4 to TRBJ1-2; D perhaps matches TRBD1 (6 bases). The V end was cut by 4 bases, the J end by 5 bases, with 15 bases between. The V gene's germline CDR1 is SGHNT and CDR2 YYREEE (reference sequence). This CDR3 comprises 14 residues. The chain's CDR3 is CASSGRGTDYGYTF. CDR3 nucleotides: TGTGCCAGCAGCGGAAGGGGGACGGATTATGGCTACACCTTC.

V and J are TRBV14 and TRBJ2-1; a possible D gene is TRBD2 (5 bases). From germline, CDR1 is SGHDN and CDR2 FVKESK. The CDR3 sequence is 16 residues long. Trimming removed 0 bases from V and 2 bases from J, with 11 bases in between. Here the CDR3 DNA reads TGTGCCAGCAGCCAAGAGGTAGCGCGGGCCTACAATGAGCAGTTCTTC. This encodes CASSQEVARAYNEQFF.